Below are 30 T cell receptor beta chains sequenced from a single sample in a study of STAT5B mutations in CD4+ large granular lymphocyte leukemia. Libraries were prepared by immunoSEQ multiplex PCR; TCRdb keeps only in-frame clonotypes and omits some of them. The table records 32,000 or so clones, around 85% of them present only once. The specimen sequenced was CD4+ T cells from blood buffy coats. These receptors all stem from a human donor in good health.

The chain employs TRBV6-5 and TRBJ2-1; the match to TRBD2 covers 10 bases. The CDR3 is 13 amino acids. Germline V gene sequence: CDR1 MNHEY, CDR2 SVGAGI. Unmatched junction bases numbered 4, after V lost 5 bases and J lost 9 bases. As DNA, the CDR3 is TGTGCCAGCAGTCCGATAGCGGGAGGTGAGCAGTTCTTC. Its protein product is CASSPIAGGEQFF.

The chain joins TRBV4-3 to TRBJ2-7, with 12 bases fitting TRBD1. Germline-derived CDR1 and CDR2 are LGHNA and YSLEER. Losses at the gene ends were 5 bases for V and 2 bases for J; bases not matched to a gene: 1. This CDR3 is built from 14 residues. The CDR3 DNA reads TGCGCCAGCAGCAGGGACAGGGGGCCCTACGAGCAGTACTTC. Its translation: CASSRDRGPYEQYF.

This clone was picked up a small number of times. This chain links TRBV7-3 with TRBJ2-1; 9 nucleotides line up with TRBD2. CDR1 and CDR2 (germline): SGHTA, FQGTGA. CDR3 length equals 17 residues. V gave up 4 bases and J gave up 4 bases; unmatched junction bases: 11. The DNA for the CDR3 is TGTGCCAGCAGCTCAGAGGGCGGGAGGGCCGGGTACAATGAGCAGTTCTTC. The encoded protein is CASSSEGGRAGYNEQFF.

The chain links TRBV2 to TRBJ2-7; 8 positions match TRBD2. J was trimmed by 12 bases and V by 5 bases; bases with no gene match: 18. CDR3 length: 15 amino acids. The germline CDR1 and CDR2 sequences are SNHLY and FYNNEI. In DNA form, the CDR3 reads TGTGCCAGCAGTAGAGGGTCGGGGGGGGTTTTTTTACGGTACTTC. Its protein product is CASSRGSGGVFLRYF. The full variable domain, rest sourced from reference TRBV2 and TRBJ2-7, is EPEVTQTPSHQVTQMGQEVILRCVPISNHLYFYWYRQILGQKVEFLVSFYNNEISEKSEIFDDQFSVERPDGSNFTLKIRSTKLEDSAMYFCASSRGSGGVFLRYFGPGTRLTVT.

The chain combines TRBV5-1 with TRBJ1-1, with a weak D call TRBD1 (5 bases). V lost 0 bases, J lost 1 base, and 19 bases lay in between. Germline V gives CDR1 SGHRS, CDR2 YFSETQ. The CDR3 has 18 amino acids. CDR3 region: CASSLEATGGIGNTEAFF. CDR3 DNA: TGCGCCAGCAGCTTGGAAGCCACGGGGGGGATAGGGAACACTGAAGCTTTCTTT.

The CDR3 spells CASSLVTGGFTYEQYF. The CDR3 DNA sequence: TGTGCCAGCAGCTTAGTCACAGGGGGCTTTACCTACGAGCAGTACTTC. This sequence joins TRBV11-2 and TRBJ2-7; 9 bases map to TRBD1. The CDR3 consists of 16 residues. Losses at the gene ends were 1 base for V and 2 bases for J; bases not matched to a gene: 6. The germline V gene encodes CDR1 SGHAT and CDR2 FQNNGV.

CDR3 DNA sequence: TGCGCCAGCAGCCAAGGAACAGGATGGGACCAGTACTTC. Its protein is CASSQGTGWDQYF. The genes are TRBV4-3 and TRBJ2-5, with D maybe TRBD1 (5 bases). The CDR3 consists of 13 residues. Looked up from germline, CDR1 is LGHNA and CDR2 is YSLEER. V was pared by 1 base and J by 10 bases, with 13 bases between.

This chain joins TRBV6-5 and TRBJ1-1, with D uncertain. Germline CDR1 is MNHEY and CDR2 is SVGAGI. V was clipped by 4 bases and J by 11 bases, with 14 bases between them. CDR3 size: 12 residues. CDR3 loop: CASSFGRGHAFF. The CDR3 bases are TGTGCCAGCAGTTTCGGACGTGGGCATGCTTTCTTT.

The rearrangement links TRBV4-1 to TRBJ2-5, with TRBD2 identical over 11 bases. V was pared by 0 bases and J by 6 bases, with 9 bases of the junction left unmatched. This CDR3 has 17 residues. The germline V gene encodes CDR1 MGHRA and CDR2 YSYEKL. The CDR3 loop reads CASSQETNSGRVKTQYF. In DNA form, the CDR3 reads TGCGCCAGCAGCCAAGAAACCAATAGCGGGAGGGTAAAGACCCAGTACTTC.

V usage is TRBV5-1 and J usage is TRBJ2-4; no clear D. Germline V gene lookup returns CDR1 SGHRS and CDR2 YFSETQ. This CDR3 has 15 amino acids. V was pared by 0 bases and J by 0 bases, with 7 bases between. The CDR3 DNA reads TGCGCCAGCAGCTTGGAACCGCTAGCCAAAAACATTCAGTACTTC. Translated: CASSLEPLAKNIQYF.

The sample holds a few counts of this clone. This rearrangement joins TRBV7-9 to TRBJ2-7, with TRBD1 matching 9 bases. Germline CDR1 and CDR2: SEHNR and FQNEAQ (reference sequence). The J segment lost 12 bases and the V segment lost 5 bases, leaving 11 bases of the junction unmatched. There are 13 residues in the CDR3. The CDR3 region is CASSGRDRETAYF. The CDR3 DNA reads TGTGCCAGCAGCGGTCGGGACAGGGAGACAGCGTACTTC.

The J gene is TRBJ2-3, the V gene TRBV7-6; 7 positions match TRBD2. After removal of 6 bases from V and 0 bases from J, the junction contained 6 bases not matched to a gene. Germline V CDR1 and CDR2: SGHVS, FNYEAQ. The CDR3 is 15 residues long. CDR3 in DNA: TGTGCCAGCAGTCTAGAAGCGGGGAGCACAGATACGCAGTATTTT. Encoded protein: CASSLEAGSTDTQYF. The full variable domain, its missing parts supplied by reference TRBV7-6 and TRBJ2-3, is GAGVSQSPRYKVTKRGQDVALRCDPISGHVSLYWYRQALGQGPEFLTYFNYEAQQDKSGLPNDRFSAERPEGSISTLTIQRTEQRDSAMYRCASSLEAGSTDTQYFGPGTRLTVL.

This clone was picked up one time. The chain has TRBV6-5 and TRBJ1-4; 7 positions match TRBD1. V shed 6 bases, J shed 13 bases, and the junction held 17 bases outside the gene matches. Germline CDR1 MNHEY, CDR2 SVGAGI. The CDR3 has 15 amino acids. CDR3 DNA: TGTGCCAGCAGGCGAAAGGGGGCTGAAGGAAGTGCACTGTTTTTT. The encoded protein is CASRRKGAEGSALFF.

The chain has TRBV28 and TRBJ2-7; D is possibly TRBD2 (6 bases). The CDR3 has 14 residues. CDR1 MDHEN and CDR2 SYDVKM come from the germline V gene. V lost 6 bases and J lost 4, with 16 bases in between. CDR3 bases: TGTGCCAGCAGGGGCGGAGGGGTAAGGTACGAGCAGTACTTC. Protein sequence: CASRGGGVRYEQYF.

The genes are TRBV5-4 and TRBJ2-5; no definite D call. The CDR3 has 13 amino acids. Germline lookup yields CDR1 SGHNT and CDR2 YYREEE (reference sequence). Trimming took 4 bases from V and 2 from J, leaving 9 bases between them. DNA of the CDR3: TGTGCCAGCAGCCGTGAAAGTCAAGAGACCCAGTACTTC. Translated: CASSRESQETQYF.

V usage is TRBV5-6 and J usage is TRBJ2-1, with a weak D call TRBD2 (5 bases). This CDR3 contains 15 residues. Per germline, CDR1 SGHDT and CDR2 YYEEEE. The V end lost 2 bases, the J end lost 2 bases, and 11 bases lay between the germline ends. The CDR3 loop is CASSFRHGTYNEQFF. The CDR3 DNA sequence: TGTGCCAGCAGCTTTAGACACGGGACCTACAATGAGCAGTTCTTC.

The genes are TRBV5-5 and TRBJ1-1, with 7 positions matching TRBD1. Trimming at V came to 4 bases and at J to 5 bases, leaving 8 bases not matched to a gene. Germline CDR1 and CDR2: SGHKS and YYEKEE (reference sequence). This CDR3 is built from 14 residues. The CDR3 DNA reads TGTGCCAGCAGCCTAAGACAGGGAAGGACTGAAGCTTTCTTT. Its protein is CASSLRQGRTEAFF.

The chain joins TRBV2 to TRBJ1-1; no definite D call. The CDR3 has 13 amino acids. Trimming shortened V by 6 bases and J by 1 base, and 9 bases separated the two germline ends. Germline assignment: CDR1 SNHLY and CDR2 FYNNEI. This CDR3 reads CASSLYKNTEAFF. The CDR3 bases are TGTGCCAGCAGCCTATATAAGAACACTGAAGCTTTCTTT.

The genes are TRBV28 and TRBJ2-3; D unclear. V lost 8 bases to trimming and J lost 3 bases, with 6 bases between them. The CDR3 length is 11 residues. CDR1 and CDR2 (germline): MDHEN, SYDVKM. Here the CDR3 DNA reads TGTGCCAGCGGCAGGACAGATACGCAGTATTTT. It codes for CASGRTDTQYF.

This chain uses TRBV7-6 with TRBJ1-2; D unclear. With 4 bases removed from V and 4 bases from J, the gap between germline ends came to 10 bases. The CDR3 covers 13 residues. From germline, CDR1 is SGHVS and CDR2 FNYEAQ. The DNA of the CDR3 is TGTGCCAGCAGCTCTCTCGAAGGCTATGGCTACACCTTC. It yields the protein CASSSLEGYGYTF.

CDR3 protein: CASTPQTGDRQRNGYTF. The CDR3 nucleotides read TGTGCCAGTACCCCTCAGACAGGGGACAGGCAAAGGAATGGCTACACCTTC. J is TRBJ1-2 and V is TRBV19; 8 bases align to TRBD1. V shed 7 bases and J 6 bases; nucleotides not matched to a gene: 19. The CDR3 contains 17 residues. Germline values: CDR1 LNHDA, CDR2 SQIVND (reference sequence). Supplemented by reference TRBV19 and TRBJ1-2, the full variable domain reads DGGITQSPKYLFRKEGQNVTLSCEQNLNHDAMYWYRQDPGQGLRLIYYSQIVNDFQKGDIAEGYSVSREKKESFPLTVTSAQKNPTAFYLCASTPQTGDRQRNGYTFGSGTRLTVV.

This clone was counted a few times. The chain carries TRBV2 and TRBJ1-3, with 7 bases matching TRBD1. Looked up from germline, CDR1 is SNHLY and CDR2 is FYNNEI. Germline trimming cut 5 bases from V and 3 bases from J; bases unmatched to any gene: 4. This CDR3 contains 14 residues. This CDR3 reads CASSTNRGGNTIYF. For the CDR3, the DNA is TGTGCCAGCAGTACCAACAGGGGTGGAAACACCATATATTTT.

J is TRBJ1-2 and V is TRBV28; 9 bases are a match to TRBD1. Germline CDR1 and CDR2: MDHEN and SYDVKM. V lost 3 bases to trimming and J lost 8 bases; unmatched junction nucleotides: 10. The CDR3 is 15 residues long. The CDR3 region is CASSFPRGQGQGYTF. The CDR3 DNA reads TGTGCCAGCAGTTTCCCCCGGGGACAGGGACAAGGCTACACCTTC.

The chain links TRBV2 to TRBJ2-3; D is perhaps TRBD2 (6 bases). This CDR3 has 15 amino acids. CDR1 is SNHLY, CDR2 FYNNEI, per germline. V gave up 1 base and J gave up 4 bases, with 12 bases separating them. The CDR3 region is CASSEGLVLPDTQYF. Written as DNA, the CDR3 is TGTGCCAGCAGTGAAGGACTAGTCCTCCCAGATACGCAGTATTTT.

The table lists this clone with a few counts. V and J are TRBV5-4 and TRBJ1-2; possible D gene TRBD1, 6 bases. CDR3 size: 14 residues. The V gene's germline CDR1 is SGHNT and CDR2 YYREEE (reference sequence). V gave up 0 bases and J gave up 6 bases, with 12 bases separating them. The CDR3 DNA follows: TGTGCCAGCAGCTTGGCACAGGGAAGGAATGGCTACACCTTC. Translated, it gives CASSLAQGRNGYTF.

The chain links TRBV19 to TRBJ1-4; D uncertain. This CDR3 spans 14 amino acids. In germline, CDR1 is LNHDA, CDR2 SQIVND (reference sequence). The V gene lost 5 bases and the J gene lost 5 bases, with 12 bases spanning the gap. The CDR3 nucleotides are TGTGCCAGTAGTCGGCGGGTAGAAAATGAAAAACTGTTTTTT. Amino acids: CASSRRVENEKLFF.

The chain combines TRBV6-5 with TRBJ2-1; D unclear. The V gene lost 7 bases and the J gene lost 9 bases, with 10 bases spanning the gap. Germline V gene data show CDR1 as MNHEY and CDR2 as SVGAGI. This CDR3 spans 11 amino acids. The chain's CDR3 is CASTYAAEQFF. The CDR3 coding sequence is TGTGCCAGCACCTACGCGGCTGAGCAGTTCTTC.

The rearrangement joins TRBV6-1 to TRBJ1-2; 10 nucleotides agree with TRBD1. The CDR3 loop spans 13 amino acids. Trimming cost V 7 bases and J 6 bases; bases outside gene matches: 5. Per the germline V gene, CDR1 is MNHNS and CDR2 is SASEGT. The CDR3 loop reads CASTSDRGHGYTF. CDR3 in DNA: TGTGCCAGCACCTCAGACAGGGGGCATGGCTACACCTTC.

This chain joins TRBV7-9 and TRBJ2-2; 8 nucleotides line up with TRBD1. Losses at the gene ends were 6 bases for V and 2 bases for J; bases not matched to a gene: 5. The CDR3 length is 15 residues. Germline-derived CDR1 and CDR2 are SEHNR and FQNEAQ (reference sequence). The CDR3 DNA reads as TGTGCCAGCAGACCGGGACAGGCAAACACCGGGGAGCTGTTTTTT. It encodes CASRPGQANTGELFF.

A few counts support this clone. The sample contains more than one DNA sequence encoding this CDR3. The gene calls are TRBV7-2 and TRBJ2-1, with D uncertain. Germline values: CDR1 SGHTA, CDR2 FQGNSA. Trimming stripped 4 bases from V and 4 bases from J, with 8 bases between. The CDR3 loop spans 13 amino acids. The CDR3 coding sequence is TGTGCCAGCAGCTGGCAGAGTTACAATGAGCAGTTCTTC. Its protein is CASSWQSYNEQFF.